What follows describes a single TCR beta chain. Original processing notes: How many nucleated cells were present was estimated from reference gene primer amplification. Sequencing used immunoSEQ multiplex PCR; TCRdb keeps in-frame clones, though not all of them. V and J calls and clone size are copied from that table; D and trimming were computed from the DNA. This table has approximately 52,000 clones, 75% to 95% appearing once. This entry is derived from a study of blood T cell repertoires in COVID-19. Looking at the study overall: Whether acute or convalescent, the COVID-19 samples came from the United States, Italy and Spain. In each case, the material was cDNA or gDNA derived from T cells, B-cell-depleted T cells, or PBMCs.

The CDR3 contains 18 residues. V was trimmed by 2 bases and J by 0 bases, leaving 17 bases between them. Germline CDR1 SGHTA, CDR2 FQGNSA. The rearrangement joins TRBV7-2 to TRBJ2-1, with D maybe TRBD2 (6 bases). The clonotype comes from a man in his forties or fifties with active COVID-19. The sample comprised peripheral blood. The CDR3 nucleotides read TGTGCCAGCAGCTTAAGTGGCGGGGCAACAGCCTCCTACAATGAGCAGTTCTTC. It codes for CASSLSGGATASYNEQFF.